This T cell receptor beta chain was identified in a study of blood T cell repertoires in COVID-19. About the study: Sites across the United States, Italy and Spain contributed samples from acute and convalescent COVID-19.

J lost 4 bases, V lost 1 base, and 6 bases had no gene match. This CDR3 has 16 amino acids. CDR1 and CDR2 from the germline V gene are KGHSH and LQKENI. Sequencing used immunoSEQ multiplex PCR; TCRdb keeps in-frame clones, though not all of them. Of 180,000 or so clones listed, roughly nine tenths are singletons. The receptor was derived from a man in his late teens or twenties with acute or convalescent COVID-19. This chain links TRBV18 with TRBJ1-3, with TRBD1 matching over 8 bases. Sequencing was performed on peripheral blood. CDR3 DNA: TGTGCCAGCTCACCACGTCAGGGGGCGGAAGGAAACACCATATATTTT. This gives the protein CASSPRQGAEGNTIYF.